Listed here is a single T cell receptor beta chain. It lacks a known antigen. The record has no base qualities; no much larger clone is one base away. The data stem from a study of blood T cell repertoires in COVID-19 (dated by TCRdb to the early 2020s). About the study as a whole: Collaborator samples came from the United States, Italy and Spain and covered acute and convalescent phases of COVID-19. The repertoires were made available in a free public database intended to serve as a resource for research on the immune response to SARS-CoV-2. The samples were drawn from two sources: the first 160 participants of the ongoing ImmuneRACE study, and 1,200 or so subjects contributed by 6 global collaborators. Sample metadata almost always included a de-identified subject ID, COVID-19 status, age in years and sex. Deeply sampled blood TCRbeta repertoires from subjects exposed to, actively infected with, or recovered from COVID-19 were included in the dataset. The prospective study material was composed of cDNA or gDNA derived from T cells, B-cell-depleted T cells, or PBMCs. Where HLA class I and class II types were available, the types were taken from metadata supplied by the sample provider, not from assay-based typing.

The immunoSEQ Assay, a bias-controlled multiplex PCR, was used to amplify TCRbeta CDR3 regions from genomic DNA. Per the original workflow: Within the assay, amplification of reference gene primers was used to estimate how many nucleated cells each sample contained. To quantify the absolute abundance of each unique TCRbeta CDR3 rearrangement, sequence reads were collapsed and filtered. For each sample, productive Simpson clonality was calculated by taking the square root of Simpson's diversity index across productive rearrangements. TCRdb took over this immuneACCESS table, retaining in-frame rearrangements with V and J assigned. Such tables are incomplete; in checked studies, under half of the missing clones stem from an unresolved V gene, and the remainder is unexplained. From that table come the V and J calls and clone size; the DNA was used to work out D and trimming. The sample table holds 75,000 to 100,000 clones, of which around 88% were seen once. Together, the top ten hold more than 1.5% of the sample.

The study at large found these results: How much clinical and demographic metadata was included differed by source and by participant, and the metadata was provided uncurated.

Collaborating institutions collected whole blood in K2EDTA tubes following their own protocols. For TCRbeta analysis, collaborators shipped samples as frozen whole blood, isolated PBMCs, or DNA extracted from either of those sample types. Taken from the germline V gene, the CDR1 and CDR2 loops are SGHVS and FQNEAQ. From the cysteine through the phenylalanine, the CDR3 covers 17 amino acids. Just the 51-base CDR3 DNA is kept, in frame starting at base 1. V lost 3 bases and J lost 0 bases; the stretch between them is 17 bases long. This sequence uses TRBV7-8 and TRBJ1-2; the D gene is perhaps TRBD1, from 6 matching bases. This receptor was identified in a man older than 75 with acute or convalescent COVID-19. What was sequenced was peripheral blood. CDR3 loop: CASSFKSGQGPNYGYTF. The sequenced DNA: TGTGCCAGCAGCTTCAAGTCGGGCCAGGGGCCTAACTATGGCTACACCTTC. This CDR3, with the reference TRBV7-8 and TRBJ1-2 proteins standing in past its ends, gives the full variable domain GAGVSQSPRYKVAKRGQDVALRCDPISGHVSLFWYQQALGQGPEFLTYFQNEAQLDKSGLPSDRFFAERPEGSVSTLKIQRTQQEDSAVYLCASSFKSGQGPNYGYTFGSGTRLTVV.